The text below deals with one TCR beta chain. These data originate in a study of blood T cells in healthy people across ages. Study summary: For every two T cells, template switching captured about one barcoded beta molecule.

For the second PCR, which ran for 7 to 11 cycles, a sample-barcoded 5' primer and a J-beta primer mix were used. Tagging of each cDNA molecule was performed by a template-switch adaptor with 12 random nucleotides. One entry per CDR3 protein results from TCRdb running MiXCR on the 5' RACE reads. The sample includes over 600,000 distinct CDR3 sequences, 46% of them seen just once. Trimming took 3 bases from V and 1 from J, leaving 15 bases between them. CDR3 length equals 15 residues. Germline lookup yields CDR1 DFQATT and CDR2 SNEGSKA (reference sequence). Isolation yielded PBMCs, at least 7 million per sample, in every case. Per sample, no less than 5 micrograms of total RNA were extracted.

This chain links TRBV20-1 with TRBJ1-1; D not resolved. Sample: blood. This receptor was obtained from an older man in good health. CDR3 region: CSASGVQLKNTEAFF. The CDR3 DNA reads TGCAGTGCTAGCGGGGTACAGTTGAAGAACACTGAAGCTTTCTTT.